This T cell receptor beta chain was recovered during a study of long-term antiretroviral therapy in people with HIV. Trimming pared 2 bases from V and 8 bases from J, leaving 4 bases between. Germline values: CDR1 SQVTM, CDR2 ANQGSEA. The CDR3 spans 10 residues. They ran version v3.0 of the immunoSEQ assay at survey level. TCRdb's copy holds only in-frame clones and misses some; the assay was immunoSEQ multiplex PCR. The sample carries around 13,000 clones, 83% recorded once. The sample here was unsorted PBMCs, taken 3.4 years after starting antiretroviral therapy. The chain is built from TRBV29-1 and TRBJ2-1; D uncertain. This receptor was taken from a man aged 35-49 years with HIV. This CDR3 reads CSVETYEQFF. The CDR3 DNA is TGCAGCGTTGAAACATATGAGCAGTTCTTC.